This entry is about one T cell receptor beta chain. The CDR3 covers 15 residues. CDR1 and CDR2 from the germline V gene are SGHRS and YFSETQ. V shed 0 bases and J shed 0 bases, with 9 bases lying between them. Per the original methods: How many nucleated cells were present was estimated from reference gene primer amplification. The data were produced by immunoSEQ multiplex PCR, yet TCRdb's version contains in-frame clones alone and is incomplete. That table is the source of V, J and clone size, and D and trimming were worked out from the DNA. The data hold 200,000 to 300,000 clones, with around 87% observed a single time. These data come from a study of blood T cell repertoires in COVID-19. About the study: Sites across the United States, Italy and Spain contributed samples from acute and convalescent COVID-19. Nucleic acid was either cDNA or gDNA, and it came from T cells, B-cell-depleted T cells, or PBMCs.

V and J are TRBV5-1 and TRBJ1-2; D possibly corresponds to TRBD1 (5 bases). The sample taken for sequencing was peripheral blood. The receptor's source is a man between 60 and 75 years old who had recovered from COVID-19. CDR3 residues: CASSLGQTANYGYTF. The CDR3 nucleotides are TGCGCCAGCAGCTTGGGGCAGACAGCTAACTATGGCTACACCTTC.